Described below is a single T cell receptor (beta chain) sequence and its context. CDR1 and CDR2 from the germline V gene are MGHDK and SYGVNS. V lost 6 bases, J lost 1 base, and 10 bases stayed unmatched. The CDR3 totals 16 residues. In the original processing: Quantification of nucleated cells was approximated via reference gene primer amplification. Profiled with immunoSEQ multiplex PCR; TCRdb holds only in-frame clones, not every one. The V and J calls and clone size were taken over from that table, and D and trimming were inferred from the DNA. Of roughly 80,000 clones listed, under 95% are singletons. The sample belongs to a study of blood T cell repertoires in COVID-19. Study as a whole: There were acute and convalescent COVID-19 samples, and they came from the United States, Italy and Spain. Sources were T cells, B-cell-depleted T cells, or PBMCs; the material itself was cDNA or gDNA.

The specimen sequenced was peripheral blood. The genes are TRBV25-1 and TRBJ2-3; TRBD1 aligns across 7 bases. This receptor was identified in a woman of 80 years or more with active or convalescent COVID-19. Here the CDR3 reads CASSHDRAGGTDTQYF. As DNA, the CDR3 is TGTGCCAGCAGCCACGACAGGGCAGGAGGCACAGATACGCAGTATTTT.